The 3 T cell receptor beta chains given below trace back to one sample, sequenced in a study of blood T cell repertoires in COVID-19. The protocol was immunoSEQ multiplex PCR, while the TCRdb copy is restricted to in-frame clones and leaves out a portion. Of about 360,000 clones detected, over 65% appear once; the ten largest clones hold around 1.1%. Sequenced sample: peripheral blood. The receptors derive from a human donor with acute or convalescent COVID-19. The donor label of this sample is uncertain.

This chain connects TRBV6-5 to TRBJ1-6; D might be TRBD1 (5 bases). The CDR3 consists of 15 residues. Germline assignment: CDR1 MNHEY and CDR2 SVGAGI. Trimming cost V 5 bases and J 10 bases, with 18 bases left between them. The CDR3 nucleotides read TGTGCCAGCAGTCGGAGCGGGGGTTTCCAGTCACCCCTCCACTTT. Translated: CASSRSGGFQSPLHF.

This clone appeared once. The chain carries TRBV28 and TRBJ2-7; 10 bases fit TRBD1. Germline trimming cut 6 bases from V and 2 bases from J; bases unmatched to any gene: 13. The germline gives CDR1 MDHEN, CDR2 SYDVKM. This CDR3 comprises 17 residues. CDR3 bases: TGTGCCAGCAGCCCCCCCCCGGGACAGGGGAGGCCCTACGAGCAGTACTTC. Translating it yields CASSPPPGQGRPYEQYF.

The chain links TRBV28 to TRBJ1-2; D gene unclear. V dropped 1 base and J dropped 7 bases, with 7 bases sitting between them. Germline V gene sequence: CDR1 MDHEN, CDR2 SYDVKM. The CDR3 sequence is 12 residues long. Here the CDR3 reads CASSLYGRGYTF. The CDR3 DNA sequence: TGTGCCAGCAGTTTATATGGCCGTGGCTACACCTTC.